Listed below are T cell receptor beta chains from one sample, sequenced in a study of a mutant IDH1 vaccine in newly diagnosed glioma. The repertoire was sequenced with immunoSEQ multiplex PCR; TCRdb's copy has only in-frame clones and lacks some. The table lists about 26,000 clones, roughly 85% of them singletons, with 31% in the top ten. Antigens of these TCRs are unknown. The material was PBMCs, obtained from a glioma patient whose treatment included an IDH1 peptide vaccine. All receptors come from a man aged 25-40 years with glioma. Each CDR3 is given with its conserved first and last residue. The order of the fields is clone size, V gene, J gene, D gene, CDR3 DNA, CDR3 protein. A D gene is named only where the DNA matches it firmly. Rows may omit the clone size; those that give it use once, few, many or a size class.

>.|TRBV13|TRBJ1-4|TRBD1
TGTGCCAGCAGCGCCTCCGGGACAGGGGAAGGCGAAAAACTGTTTTTT
CASSASGTGEGEKLFF
>.|TRBV9|TRBJ1-1|.
TGTGCCAGCAGCGTAGACCGCCAGGACCCCGAAGCTTTCTTT
CASSVDRQDPEAFF
>.|TRBV30|TRBJ2-7|.
TGTGCCTGGAGTGTATCGGTGCAGGGGACGTACTTC
CAWSVSVQGTYF
>few|TRBV5-1|TRBJ1-1|.
TGCGCCAGCAGCGGAACAGGAGGAAACACTGAAGCTTTCTTT
CASSGTGGNTEAFF
>.|TRBV15|TRBJ1-2|.
TGTGCCACCAGCAGAGATAAGAGGGCAGTCTATGGCTACACCTTC
CATSRDKRAVYGYTF
>once|TRBV5-5|TRBJ1-1|.
TGTGCCAGCAGCTTGGAGGAAGGGGAAGCTTTCTTT
CASSLEEGEAFF
>.|TRBV10-1|TRBJ2-7|TRBD1
TGCGCCAGCACCGGGACAGGGGTCGACTACGAGCAGTACTTC
CASTGTGVDYEQYF
>.|TRBV29-1|TRBJ2-4|TRBD1
TGCAGCGTGCAGACAGGGTTAGTTCAGTACTTC
CSVQTGLVQYF
>.|TRBV5-6|TRBJ2-6|TRBD2
TGTGCCAGCAGCTTGAGGGAGGGGCTCAACTCTGGGGCCAACGTCCTGACTTTC
CASSLREGLNSGANVLTF
>.|TRBV6-5|TRBJ1-3|TRBD1
TGTGCCAGCAGTATTGACAGGGGGAACACCATATATTTT
CASSIDRGNTIYF
>few|TRBV6-1|TRBJ1-1|.
TGTGCCAGCAGTGCCACTGAAGCTTTCTTT
CASSATEAFF
>.|TRBV6-6|TRBJ2-7|TRBD1
TGTGCCAGCAGTTACCGAGGACAGGGGGCCACCTACGAGCAGTACTTC
CASSYRGQGATYEQYF
>.|TRBV28|TRBJ1-4|.
TGTGCCAGCAGTTTAGGGGGGGCAACTAATGAAAAACTGTTTTTT
CASSLGGATNEKLFF
>.|TRBV5-1|TRBJ2-7|TRBD1
TGCGCCAGCAGCAAGGGACAGAGAGTCGAGCAGTACTTC
CASSKGQRVEQYF
>.|TRBV29-1|TRBJ1-2|.
TGCAGCGTTGAAGATGAGGGGACTGGCTACACCTTC
CSVEDEGTGYTF
>.|TRBV28|TRBJ2-1|TRBD2
TGTGCCAGCAGAAAGAGCGGGAGCTCCTACAATGAGCAGTTCTTC
CASRKSGSSYNEQFF
>.|TRBV6-1|TRBJ2-2|.
TGTGCCAGCAGTGAAGGGCCGAACACCGGGGAGCTGTTTTTT
CASSEGPNTGELFF
>few|TRBV15|TRBJ1-1|TRBD1
TGTGCCACCAGCAGAGGCAGGGGGACAGCCACTGAAGCTTTCTTT
CATSRGRGTATEAFF
>.|TRBV5-4|TRBJ2-3|.
TGTGCCAGCAGCTTGGAACCGGGGCCAGATACGCAGTATTTT
CASSLEPGPDTQYF
>.|TRBV18|TRBJ2-7|TRBD1
TGTGCCAGCTCATCAGCAGGACAGGGCAACTACGAGCAGTACTTC
CASSSAGQGNYEQYF
>once|TRBV4-1|TRBJ2-1|TRBD2
TGCGCCAGCAGCCAGGGACTAGCGGGAGTAAGTGAGCAGTTCTTC
CASSQGLAGVSEQFF
>.|TRBV4-3|TRBJ1-2|TRBD1
TGCGCCAGCAGCGGACAGGGGCTTTATGGCTACACCTTC
CASSGQGLYGYTF
>once|TRBV18|TRBJ2-5|.
TGTGCCAGCTCACCGTCACTAGTCGCAGAGACCCAGTACTTC
CASSPSLVAETQYF
>.|TRBV7-9|TRBJ2-5|.
TGTGCCAGCAGCGAACGGGGAAATCAAGAGACCCAGTACTTC
CASSERGNQETQYF
>.|TRBV5-4|TRBJ2-7|TRBD2
TGTGCCAGCAGCTTAGTACTAGCGGGGGCCTACGAGCAGTACTTC
CASSLVLAGAYEQYF
>.|TRBV5-1|TRBJ2-7|.
TGCGCCAGCACCCACGGTGACAGGGACTTCTACGAGCAGTACTTC
CASTHGDRDFYEQYF
>.|TRBV5-4|TRBJ2-7|TRBD2
TGTGCCAGCAGCTCGGGACTAGCGGGAGGCGAGCAGTACTTC
CASSSGLAGGEQYF
>.|TRBV25-1|TRBJ1-1|TRBD1
TGTGCCAGCAGTGTACAGGGGGACACTGAAGCTTTCTTT
CASSVQGDTEAFF
>.|TRBV2|TRBJ1-2|TRBD1
TGTGCCAGCCAAGAACAGGGGTTAGACAACTATGGCTACACCTTC
CASQEQGLDNYGYTF
>.|TRBV7-9|TRBJ2-7|.
TGTGCCAGCAGCCCCGCCTCCTACGAGCAGTACTTC
CASSPASYEQYF
>.|TRBV19|TRBJ1-2|TRBD1
TGTGCCAGTACCCTGCTCTGGGTAGGGGGCGACGATGGCTACACCTTC
CASTLLWVGGDDGYTF
>.|TRBV6-5|TRBJ1-1|.
TGTGCCAGCAGCCTCGACGGTAACACTGAAGCTTTCTTT
CASSLDGNTEAFF
>once|TRBV7-2|TRBJ2-7|.
TGTGCCAGCAGCTTAGCGGGGGGGCAGTACGAGCAGTACTTC
CASSLAGGQYEQYF
>.|TRBV6-1|TRBJ2-1|.
TGTGCCAGCAGTGAAGCCGTTAGAAGTGAGCAGTTCTTC
CASSEAVRSEQFF
>.|TRBV6-1|TRBJ1-2|TRBD1
TGTGCCAGCAGTGAAAATACAGGGGTTGATGGCTACACCTTC
CASSENTGVDGYTF
>few|TRBV21-1|TRBJ1-3|.
TGTGCCAGCAGCAAGGCCGGTGGACAGGGCTTCTCTGGAAACACCATATATTTT
CASSKAGGQGFSGNTIYF
>few|TRBV10-3|TRBJ2-3|.
TGTGCCATCAGTGATGAGGCCGATACGCAGTATTTT
CAISDEADTQYF
>once|TRBV28|TRBJ1-2|TRBD1
TGTGCCAGCAGCTACAGGGGCTATGGCTACACCTTC
CASSYRGYGYTF
>.|TRBV19|TRBJ1-2|.
TGTGCCAGTAGCCCCCGGGGGGTCGGGTATGGCTACACCTTC
CASSPRGVGYGYTF
>.|TRBV9|TRBJ1-4|TRBD1
TGTGCCAGCAGCGAGGCCCAGGGGGCTGGTGAAAAACTGTTTTTT
CASSEAQGAGEKLFF
>once|TRBV30|TRBJ2-7|.
TGTGCCTGGAGTGTACACGCCGGAATACCGGTGCAGTACTTC
CAWSVHAGIPVQYF
>once|TRBV30|TRBJ2-3|.
TGTGCCTGGAGTGTACCTCAGGGACCGCAGTATTTT
CAWSVPQGPQYF
>.|TRBV5-1|TRBJ1-1|TRBD1
TGCGCCAGCAGCTCCACAGGGGATAGGACTGAAGCTTTCTTT
CASSSTGDRTEAFF
>.|TRBV2|TRBJ1-2|.
TGTGCCAGCAGTGAAGGGCTCAGTTCCAACTATGGCTACACCTTC
CASSEGLSSNYGYTF
>once|TRBV7-8|TRBJ2-5|.
TGTGCCAGCAGCTACCTACAGGGAGCGGAGACCCAGTACTTC
CASSYLQGAETQYF
>.|TRBV13|TRBJ2-1|.
TGTGCCAGCAGCTTTGGGTCTTGGTCCTACAATGAGCAGTTCTTC
CASSFGSWSYNEQFF
>.|TRBV6-5|TRBJ2-6|.
TGTGCCAGCAGGACTGGGGCCAACGTCCTGACTTTC
CASRTGANVLTF
>.|TRBV15|TRBJ2-7|TRBD1
TGTGCCACCAGCAGAGTTTGGACAGGGGAAGACGAGCAGTACTTC
CATSRVWTGEDEQYF
>few|TRBV29-1|TRBJ2-5|.
TGCAGCGCCACAGGGAGTGGGGAGACCCAGTACTTC
CSATGSGETQYF
>.|TRBV13|TRBJ1-1|.
TGTGCCAGCAGCTTACACAGTGGTAGACCTAACACTGAAGCTTTCTTT
CASSLHSGRPNTEAFF
>.|TRBV9|TRBJ1-2|TRBD1
TGTGCCAGCAGCGCGACAGGGGCTGCGCGCTATGGCTACACCTTC
CASSATGAARYGYTF
>few|TRBV7-2|TRBJ2-2|TRBD1
TGTGCCAGCTGTTGGACAGGGTCCACCGGGGAGCTGTTTTTT
CASCWTGSTGELFF
>.|TRBV5-5|TRBJ2-7|TRBD1
TGTGCCAGCAGCTTGGGGGGACAGGGGGCCCTTCCCTACGAGCAGTACTTC
CASSLGGQGALPYEQYF